This TCR beta chain was identified in a study of HIV-infected patients and healthy controls. Findings and caveats of the study: During therapy, HIV-associated CDR3s fell significantly in frequency, while CMV-associated CDR3s did not change significantly. HIV+ repertoires were severely depleted of MAIT alpha-chain CDR3s, unlike healthy controls.

About 500 ng RNA was reverse transcribed with alpha and beta constant-region primers. Separate chain-specific third strand synthesis with multiplexing indices produced the alpha and beta libraries. All rearrangements within a chain used one primer pair; cDNA molecules carried barcodes. A single record per CDR3 protein comes from TCRdb applying MiXCR to the 5' RACE reads. Of around 26,000 distinct CDR3 sequences detected, about 8.5% appear once; the ten largest clones hold approximately 4.2%. This clonotype was recorded many times. Its antigen is unidentified. The repertoire came from unfractionated whole blood and reflected all unsorted peripheral T cells. A roughly 2.4 ml peripheral blood sample was taken for RNA. The V gene lost 6 bases and the J gene lost 4 bases, with 6 bases spanning the gap. The germline V gene has CDR1 DFQATT and CDR2 SNEGSKA (reference sequence). CDR3 length: 10 residues.

The sequence was obtained from an adult in good health. The sample consisted of blood. V and J are TRBV20-1 and TRBJ1-1; D not resolved. DNA of the CDR3: TGCAGTGCCCCTGGCACTGAAGCTTTCTTT. The encoded protein is CSAPGTEAFF.